This TCR beta chain was sequenced for a study of neurological immune-mediated disorders. CDR3 length: 13 residues. V was cut by 5 bases and J by 7 bases, with 12 bases left in between. Germline lookup yields CDR1 SGHNT and CDR2 YENEEA. In TCRdb, the 5' RACE reads were re-called with MiXCR into one record per CDR3 protein. Altogether fewer than 35,000 distinct CDR3 sequences are present, less than 20% being singletons, with the ten largest covering around 5.2%. This clonotype was detected ten times or more. The time point here: technical triplicate 3. This receptor was identified in a female donor with HTLV-1-associated myelopathy (HAM/TSP). The sequenced sample consisted of CD4+ T cells from blood. The V gene is TRBV11-3, the J gene TRBJ2-1; D may correspond to TRBD1 or TRBD2 (5 bases each). The CDR3: CASSLSRGNEQFF. CDR3 bases: TGTGCCAGCAGCCTCTCGAGGGGAAATGAGCAGTTCTTC.